Listed below are T cell receptor beta chains from one sample, sequenced in a study of shared clonotypes between healthy human individuals. Generated by immunoSEQ multiplex PCR, the TCRdb table keeps only in-frame clones and is missing some. The sample lists about 2.3 million clones, under 95% occurring once. Material for sequencing was naive CD4+ T cells from PBMCs. Source of these receptors: a man aged 18 to 29 in good health. Some clones in this sample may be carry-over from other donors' samples. Each CDR3 is given with its conserved first and last residue.

V gene	CDR3 protein
TRBV7-9	CASIAAGWETQYF
TRBV4-1	CASSQVYSPFAEFF
TRBV28	CASSPSFGYTF
TRBV29-1	CSAQIPSGTPARGTGNTIYF
TRBV25-1	CASSEGTSGQETQYF
TRBV7-9	CASSLGRLADTGELFF
TRBV7-2	CASSSGGSGNTEAFF
TRBV9	CASSVTSGRFSGELFF
TRBV5-4	CASSRGLAENTGELFF
TRBV18	CASSSATGGGQPQHF